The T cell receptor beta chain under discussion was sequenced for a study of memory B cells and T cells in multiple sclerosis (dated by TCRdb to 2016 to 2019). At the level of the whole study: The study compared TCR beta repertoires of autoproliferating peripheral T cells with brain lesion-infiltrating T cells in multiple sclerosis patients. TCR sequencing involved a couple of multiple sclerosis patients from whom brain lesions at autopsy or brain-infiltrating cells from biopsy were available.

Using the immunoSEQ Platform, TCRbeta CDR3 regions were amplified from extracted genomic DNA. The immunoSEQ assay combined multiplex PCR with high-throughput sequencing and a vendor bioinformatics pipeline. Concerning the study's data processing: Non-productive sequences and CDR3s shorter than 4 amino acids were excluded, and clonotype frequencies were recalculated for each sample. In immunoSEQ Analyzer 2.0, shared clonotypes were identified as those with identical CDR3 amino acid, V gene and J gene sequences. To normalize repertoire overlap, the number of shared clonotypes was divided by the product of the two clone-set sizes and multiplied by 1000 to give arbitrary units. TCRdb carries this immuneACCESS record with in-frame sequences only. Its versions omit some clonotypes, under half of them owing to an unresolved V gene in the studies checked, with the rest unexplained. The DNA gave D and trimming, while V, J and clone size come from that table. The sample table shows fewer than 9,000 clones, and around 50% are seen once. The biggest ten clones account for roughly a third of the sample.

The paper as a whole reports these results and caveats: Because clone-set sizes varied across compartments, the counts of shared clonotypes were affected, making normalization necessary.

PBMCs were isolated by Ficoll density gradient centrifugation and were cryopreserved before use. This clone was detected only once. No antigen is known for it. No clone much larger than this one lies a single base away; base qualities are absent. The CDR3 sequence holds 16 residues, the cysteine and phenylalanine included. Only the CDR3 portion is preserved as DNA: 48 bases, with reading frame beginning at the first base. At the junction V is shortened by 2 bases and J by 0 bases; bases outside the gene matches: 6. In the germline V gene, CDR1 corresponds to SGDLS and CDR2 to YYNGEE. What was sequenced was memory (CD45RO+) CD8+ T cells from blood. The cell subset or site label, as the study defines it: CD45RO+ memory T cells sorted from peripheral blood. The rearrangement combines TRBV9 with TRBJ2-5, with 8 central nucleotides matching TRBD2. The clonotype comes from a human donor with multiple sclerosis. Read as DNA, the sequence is TGTGCCAGCAGCGTTCCTAGCGGGCCTTACCAAGAGACCCAGTACTTC. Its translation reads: CASSVPSGPYQETQYF.